These 8 T cell receptor beta chains share one sample of origin, sequenced in a study of T cells after yellow fever vaccination. Each CDR3 protein gets one entry after TCRdb re-called the 5' RACE reads with MiXCR. The repertoire holds some 420,000 distinct CDR3 sequences, with around 20% as singletons. This sample comprised PBMCs, obtained before the yellow fever booster vaccination. These receptors were taken from a man between 18 and 35 years old who received the YFV17D yellow fever vaccine.

The chain has TRBV25-1 and TRBJ1-4; D is unresolved. Germline CDR1 and CDR2: MGHDK and SYGVNS. V was pared by 0 bases and J by 7 bases, with 6 bases between. The CDR3 length is 13 residues. The DNA for the CDR3 is TGTGCCAGCAGTGAATATAGGAGTGAAAAACTGTTTTTT. It yields the protein CASSEYRSEKLFF.

This clonotype was seen a handful of times. The V gene is TRBV7-2, the J gene TRBJ2-1, with D perhaps TRBD2 (5 bases). The CDR3 runs to 14 residues. CDR1 and CDR2 (germline): SGHTA, FQGNSA. The ends were cut back, 6 bases at V and 2 bases at J, with 11 bases in the middle. DNA for the CDR3: TGTGCCAGCAGTTTCGGGGTGACCTACAATGAGCAGTTCTTC. Protein product: CASSFGVTYNEQFF.

The chain employs TRBV5-1 and TRBJ1-6; D possibly corresponds to TRBD1 (6 bases). V lost 2 bases and J 8 bases, leaving 11 bases between the germline ends. Germline assignment: CDR1 SGHRS and CDR2 YFSETQ. The CDR3 is 14 residues long. CDR3 nucleotides: TGCGCCAGCAGCTTTTGGGCAGGGGATTCACCCCTCCACTTT. Protein: CASSFWAGDSPLHF.

This clonotype was counted many times. J is TRBJ2-3 and V is TRBV5-1, with TRBD1 matching over 12 bases. Germline CDR1 and CDR2: SGHRS and YFSETQ. This CDR3 is 18 amino acids long. Germline trimming cut 4 bases from V and 3 bases from J; bases unmatched to any gene: 12. CDR3 DNA: TGCGCCAGCAGCCCCCCCGGGACAGGGGGCCTGGGTACAGATACGCAGTATTTT. Amino acids: CASSPPGTGGLGTDTQYF.

The chain employs TRBV12-3 or TRBV12-4 and TRBJ2-3; 9 bases are shared with TRBD2. Trimming removed 5 bases from V and 2 bases from J; junction bases left unmatched: 11. This CDR3 region has 17 residues. The CDR3 is CASSLGRLAEPTDTQYF. DNA of the CDR3: TGTGCCAGCAGTCTTGGGAGACTAGCGGAACCCACAGATACGCAGTATTTT.

The rearrangement links TRBV5-5 to TRBJ2-6; 7 nucleotides line up with TRBD2. Germline CDR1 reads SGHKS; CDR2 reads YYEKEE (reference sequence). V was clipped by 7 bases and J by 0 bases; unmatched bases: 10. The CDR3 is 17 amino acids. This chain's CDR3 is CASGPQGGSSGANVLTF. CDR3 DNA sequence: TGTGCCAGCGGCCCCCAGGGCGGGAGCTCTGGGGCCAACGTCCTGACTTTC. The full variable domain, with the rest looked up from reference TRBV5-5 and TRBJ2-6, is DAGVTQSPTHLIKTRGQQVTLRCSPISGHKSVSWYQQVLGQGPQFIFQYYEKEERGRGNFPDRFSARQFPNYSSELNVNALLLGDSALYLCASGPQGGSSGANVLTFGAGSRLTVL.

This clonotype was observed at least ten times. The chain carries TRBV10-3 and TRBJ1-6, with 10 bases fitting TRBD1. Germline V gene sequence: CDR1 ENHRY, CDR2 SYGVKD. The CDR3 loop spans 14 amino acids. J lost 9 bases, V lost 2 bases, and 1 base had no gene match. The CDR3 sequence is CAISEDRGLSPLHF. The CDR3 region has the DNA TGTGCCATCAGTGAGGACAGGGGGCTTTCACCCCTCCACTTT.

This clonotype has only a few counts. The V and J genes are TRBV6-1 and TRBJ2-7; D possibly corresponds to TRBD2 (7 bases). CDR1 is MNHNS, CDR2 SASEGT, per germline. Trimming took off 6 bases at V and 5 bases at J, with 14 bases between the two ends. The CDR3 is made up of 13 amino acids. The CDR3 reads CASRVGGGNEQYF. The CDR3 nucleotides are TGTGCCAGCAGGGTGGGAGGGGGTAACGAGCAGTACTTC.